Sequencing of this T cell receptor (beta chain) was carried out in a study of T-cell reconstitution after alpha-beta-depleted transplantation in children. Overall study results and limits: By about two months after transplant, alpha-beta T cells reportedly arose from several hundred graft clones that had expanded. T cells produced anew were the main source of T-cell counts and diversity one year after transplant.

Using unique molecular identifiers, the investigators prepared the TCRbeta library. TCRdb reprocessed the PCR reads via MiXCR and lists one record per CDR3 protein. The profile covers more than 300,000 distinct CDR3 sequences, with roughly 17% appearing a single time and 35% to 50% taken by the ten largest. Note on this clonotype: Antigen specificity is unknown.

V lost 4 bases and J lost 6, with 12 bases in between. The CDR3 runs 12 residues. Germline CDR1 reads SQVTM; CDR2 reads ANQGSEA. This sample comprised PBMCs, mostly from graft donor cells, obtained 360 days after TCRalphabeta/CD19-depleted stem cell transplant. This sequence was found in a male patient aged 2-15 years who had a stem cell transplant for acute lymphoblastic leukemia, so the T cells may come from the graft donor. V is TRBV29-1 and J is TRBJ1-2; D may be TRBD1 (6 bases). This CDR3 reads CSVGYRVDGYTF. In DNA, the CDR3 is TGCAGCGTTGGTTACAGGGTGGATGGCTACACCTTC. The variable domain in full, completed from reference TRBV29-1 and TRBJ1-2, reads SAVISQKPSRDICQRGTSLTIQCQVDSQVTMMFWYRQQPGQSLTLIATANQGSEATYESGFVIDKFPISRPNLTFSTLTVSNMSPEDSSIYLCSVGYRVDGYTFGSGTRLTVV.